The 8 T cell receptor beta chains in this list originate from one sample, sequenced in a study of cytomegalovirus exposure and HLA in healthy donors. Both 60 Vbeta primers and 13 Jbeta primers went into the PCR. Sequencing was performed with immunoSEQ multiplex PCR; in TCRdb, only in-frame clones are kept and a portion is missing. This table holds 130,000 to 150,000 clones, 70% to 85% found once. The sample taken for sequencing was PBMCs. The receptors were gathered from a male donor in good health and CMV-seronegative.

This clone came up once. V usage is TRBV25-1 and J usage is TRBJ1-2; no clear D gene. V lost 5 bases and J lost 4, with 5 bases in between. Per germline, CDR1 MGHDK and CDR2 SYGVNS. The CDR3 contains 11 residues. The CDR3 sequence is CASSYGYGYTF. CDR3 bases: TGTGCCAGCAGTTACGGCTATGGCTACACCTTC.

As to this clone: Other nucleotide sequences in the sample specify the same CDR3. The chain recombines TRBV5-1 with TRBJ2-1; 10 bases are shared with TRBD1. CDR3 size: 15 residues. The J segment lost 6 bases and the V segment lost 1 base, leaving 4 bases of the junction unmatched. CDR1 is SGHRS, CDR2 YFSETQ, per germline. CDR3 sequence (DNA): TGCGCCAGCAGCTTGATGGGACAGGGGTTCAATGAGCAGTTCTTC. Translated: CASSLMGQGFNEQFF.

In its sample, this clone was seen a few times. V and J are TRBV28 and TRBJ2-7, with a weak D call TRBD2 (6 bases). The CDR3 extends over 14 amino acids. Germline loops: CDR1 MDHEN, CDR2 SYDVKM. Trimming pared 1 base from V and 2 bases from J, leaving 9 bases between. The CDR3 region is CASSLFGGAYEQYF. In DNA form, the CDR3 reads TGTGCCAGCAGTTTATTTGGAGGGGCCTACGAGCAGTACTTC.

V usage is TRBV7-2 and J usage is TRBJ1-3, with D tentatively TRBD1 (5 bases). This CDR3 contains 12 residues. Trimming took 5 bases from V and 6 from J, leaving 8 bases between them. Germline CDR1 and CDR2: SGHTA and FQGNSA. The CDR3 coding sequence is TGTGCCAGCAGCCTCGGACAAAACACCATATATTTT. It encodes CASSLGQNTIYF.

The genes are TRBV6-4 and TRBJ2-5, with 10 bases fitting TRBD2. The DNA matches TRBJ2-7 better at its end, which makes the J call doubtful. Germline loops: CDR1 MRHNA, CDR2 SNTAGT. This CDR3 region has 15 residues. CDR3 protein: CASTAREREGHEQYF. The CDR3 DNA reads TGTGCCAGCACCGCACGGGAGCGGGAGGGCCACGAGCAGTACTTC.

The CDR3 region has the DNA TGTGCCTGGGGACAGGGTTACAACTATGGCTACACCTTC. Its protein product is CAWGQGYNYGYTF. The chain links TRBV30 to TRBJ1-2; 8 positions agree with TRBD1. This CDR3 is built from 13 residues. Germline CDR1 reads GTSNPN; CDR2 reads SVGIG (reference sequence). V lost 5 bases to trimming and J lost 2 bases; unmatched junction nucleotides: 4.

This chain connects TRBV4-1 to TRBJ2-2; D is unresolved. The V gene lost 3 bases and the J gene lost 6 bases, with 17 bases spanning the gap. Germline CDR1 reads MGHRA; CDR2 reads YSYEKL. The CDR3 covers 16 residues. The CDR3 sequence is CASSHFTQHPAGELFF. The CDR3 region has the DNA TGCGCCAGCAGCCACTTTACACAGCACCCAGCCGGGGAGCTGTTTTTT.

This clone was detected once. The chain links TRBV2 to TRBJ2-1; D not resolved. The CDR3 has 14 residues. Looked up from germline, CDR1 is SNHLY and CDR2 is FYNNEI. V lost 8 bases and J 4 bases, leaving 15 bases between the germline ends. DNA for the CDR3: TGTGCCAGCCGAAGTCGGTTGATATACAATGAGCAGTTCTTC. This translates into CASRSRLIYNEQFF.